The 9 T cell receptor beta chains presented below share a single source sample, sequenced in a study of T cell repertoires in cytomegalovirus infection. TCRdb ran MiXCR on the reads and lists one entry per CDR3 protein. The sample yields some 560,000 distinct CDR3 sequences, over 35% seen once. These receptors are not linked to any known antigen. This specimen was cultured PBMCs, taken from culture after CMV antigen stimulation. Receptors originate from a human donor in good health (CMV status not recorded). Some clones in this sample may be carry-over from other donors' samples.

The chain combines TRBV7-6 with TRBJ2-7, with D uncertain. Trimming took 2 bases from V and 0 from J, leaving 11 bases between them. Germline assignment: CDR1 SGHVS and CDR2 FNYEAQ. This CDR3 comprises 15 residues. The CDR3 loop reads CASSLHAFPSYEQYF. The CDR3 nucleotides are TGTGCCAGCAGCTTACACGCGTTTCCCTCCTACGAGCAGTACTTC.

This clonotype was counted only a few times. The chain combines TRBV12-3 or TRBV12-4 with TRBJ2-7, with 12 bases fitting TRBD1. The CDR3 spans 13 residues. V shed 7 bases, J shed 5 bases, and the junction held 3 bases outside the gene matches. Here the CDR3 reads CASKGDRGHEQYF. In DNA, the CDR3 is TGTGCCAGCAAGGGGGACAGGGGGCACGAGCAGTACTTC.

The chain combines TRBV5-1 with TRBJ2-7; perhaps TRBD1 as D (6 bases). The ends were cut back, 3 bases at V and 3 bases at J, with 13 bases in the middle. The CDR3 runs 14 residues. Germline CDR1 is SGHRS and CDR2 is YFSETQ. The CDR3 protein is CASSSIQGFYEQYF. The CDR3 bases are TGCGCCAGCAGCTCGATACAGGGATTCTACGAGCAGTACTTC. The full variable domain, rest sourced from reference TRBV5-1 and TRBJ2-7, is KAGVTQTPRYLIKTRGQQVTLSCSPISGHRSVSWYQQTPGQGLQFLFEYFSETQRNKGNFPGRFSGRQFSNSRSEMNVSTLELGDSALYLCASSSIQGFYEQYFGPGTRLTVT.

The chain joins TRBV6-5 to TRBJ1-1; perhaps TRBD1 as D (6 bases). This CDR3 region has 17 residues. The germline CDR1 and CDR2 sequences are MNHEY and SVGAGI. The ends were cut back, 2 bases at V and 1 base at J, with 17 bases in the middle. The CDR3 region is CASSYRYDRLKNTEAFF. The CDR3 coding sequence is TGTGCCAGCAGTTACCGATATGACAGGTTAAAGAACACTGAAGCTTTCTTT.

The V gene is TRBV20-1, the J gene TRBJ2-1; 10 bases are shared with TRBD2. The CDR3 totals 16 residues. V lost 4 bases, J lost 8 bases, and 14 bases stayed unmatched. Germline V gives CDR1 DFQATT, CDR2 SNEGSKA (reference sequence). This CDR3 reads CSAIDPGLARVDEQFF. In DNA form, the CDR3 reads TGCAGTGCTATTGACCCGGGACTAGCGCGAGTCGATGAGCAGTTCTTC.

The DNA of the CDR3 is TGCGCCAGCAGCTTGGGAGGGACGGACCTTGACGAGCAGTACTTC. Residues: CASSLGGTDLDEQYF. The rearrangement links TRBV5-1 to TRBJ2-7; tentatively, D is TRBD1 or TRBD2 (5 bases each). Trimming cost V 0 bases and J 5 bases, with 15 bases left between them. The CDR3 is 15 residues long. Germline lookup yields CDR1 SGHRS and CDR2 YFSETQ.

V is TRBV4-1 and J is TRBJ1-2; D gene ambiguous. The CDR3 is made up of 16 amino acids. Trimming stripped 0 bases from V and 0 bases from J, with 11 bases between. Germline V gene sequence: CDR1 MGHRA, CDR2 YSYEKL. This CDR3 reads CASSQEFPGANYGYTF. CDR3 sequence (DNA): TGCGCCAGCAGCCAAGAGTTCCCGGGAGCTAACTATGGCTACACCTTC.

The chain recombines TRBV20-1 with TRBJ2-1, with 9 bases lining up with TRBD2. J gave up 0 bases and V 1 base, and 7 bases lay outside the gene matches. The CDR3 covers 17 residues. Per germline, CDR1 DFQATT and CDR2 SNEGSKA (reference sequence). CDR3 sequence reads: CSARVAGGLDSYNEQFF. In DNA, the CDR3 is TGCAGTGCTAGAGTCGCGGGGGGGCTAGACTCCTACAATGAGCAGTTCTTC.

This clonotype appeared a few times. The CDR3: CASSLSGGGVTQYF. The CDR3 coding sequence is TGTGCCAGCAGCCTTAGCGGGGGGGGCGTCACGCAGTATTTT. The rearrangement joins TRBV7-2 to TRBJ2-3, with 11 bases that match TRBD2. Germline assignment: CDR1 SGHTA and CDR2 FQGNSA. J gave up 9 bases and V 5 bases, and 7 bases lay outside the gene matches. The CDR3 consists of 14 residues.